Only a few counts were recorded for the clone carrying this T cell receptor (beta chain). This specimen comes from a study of response to subunit inactivated influenza vaccine. TCRdb independently ran MiXCR on the RT-PCR reads; one entry per CDR3 protein. The sample holds around 480,000 distinct CDR3 sequences, about a tenth seen once. This CDR3 region has 12 residues. From germline, CDR1 is MNHEY and CDR2 SMNVEV (reference sequence). The germline V and J ends were trimmed by 2 bases and 8 bases, with 6 bases remaining between them. This TCR derives from a man between 50 and 59 years old who received an inactivated influenza vaccine. The V gene is TRBV27, the J gene TRBJ2-2; D gene ambiguous. Sequencing was performed on PBMCs from blood, taken about 40 days after vaccination. The CDR3 region is CASSLPLGELFF. The CDR3 nucleotides are TGTGCCAGCAGTTTACCTCTGGGGGAGCTGTTTTTT.